This T cell receptor (beta chain) was identified in a study of Graves' ophthalmopathy and Graves' hyperthyroidism. Amplification targeted the TCR beta CDR3 regions, with RNA transcripts as the source material. RT-PCR in the first round used HTBI primers; a second-round multiplex PCR followed. MiXCR was run by TCRdb on the multiplex PCR reads, yielding one entry per CDR3 protein. The table has hundreds of thousands of distinct CDR3 sequences, under 50% seen once. The CDR3 is 15 residues long, ends included. Remarks on this clonotype: Its antigen is as yet unknown. Without the conserved terminal phenylalanine or tryptophan, this CDR3 likely stems from a read error. The limits of the CDR3 on the DNA are not certain, so only TCRdb's listed CDR3 is given.

Points from the study as a whole: A roughly 80% specificity and roughly 90% sensitivity were achieved by a 13-signature model that separated ophthalmopathy from stable hyperthyroidism.

The TCR originated in an adult man with Graves' ophthalmopathy. This chain links TRBV12-3 or TRBV12-4 with TRBJ1-1; the table gives TRBD1 as D, unverified against the DNA. The specimen was peripheral blood. The CDR3 sequence is CAGSFSETGNTEAFA.